The 13 T cell receptor beta chains below were found in one sample sequenced in a study of T cell responses to AZD1222 COVID-19 vaccine. Method: immunoSEQ multiplex PCR; TCRdb's copy keeps in-frame clones and lacks some. The table records 79,000 or so clones, roughly 87% of them present only once. The material was peripheral blood, obtained 28 days after the second AZD1222 dose. The receptors stem from an adult who received the AZD1222 COVID-19 vaccine.

The CDR3 loop reads CASEGNEQFF. The CDR3 region has the DNA TGTGCCAGCGAGGGAAATGAGCAGTTCTTC. The chain is built from TRBV28 and TRBJ2-1; maybe TRBD2 (5 bases). The germline CDR1 and CDR2 sequences are MDHEN and SYDVKM. This CDR3 region has 10 residues. V shed 8 bases and J shed 7 bases, with 6 bases lying between them.

The chain couples TRBV7-9 to TRBJ2-7, with 9 bases identical to TRBD2. This CDR3 region has 14 residues. In germline, CDR1 is SEHNR, CDR2 FQNEAQ (reference sequence). With V trimmed by 2 bases and J by 4 bases, 3 bases remained unmatched. The CDR3 DNA reads as TGTGCCAGCAGCTTAAGAACTAGCGGGTACGAGCAGTACTTC. Amino acid sequence: CASSLRTSGYEQYF.

The rearrangement links TRBV4-1 to TRBJ2-7; D is unresolved. Between the trimmed V and J ends, which lost 4 bases and 3 bases, there was a span of 13 bases. Germline CDR1 and CDR2: MGHRA and YSYEKL. The CDR3 has 14 amino acids. The CDR3 reads CASSPLTQYYEQYF. The CDR3 DNA follows: TGCGCCAGCAGCCCCTTGACACAATACTACGAGCAGTACTTC.

This chain uses TRBV9 with TRBJ2-2, with D possibly matching TRBD1 (6 bases). The CDR3 length is 13 residues. Germline CDR1 SGDLS, CDR2 YYNGEE. Trimming took off 5 bases at V and 4 bases at J, with 9 bases between the two ends. This CDR3 is CASRKTGTGELFF. CDR3 DNA: TGTGCCAGCAGAAAGACAGGCACCGGGGAGCTGTTTTTT.

In DNA, the CDR3 is TGTGCCAGCACCTACAGGGACCCCACCCCCTACTTC. As protein: CASTYRDPTPYF. The chain links TRBV12-3 or TRBV12-4 to TRBJ2-7, with TRBD1 as a possible D gene (6 bases). V lost 7 bases and J 13 bases, leaving 20 bases between the germline ends. The CDR3 is 12 residues long.

This rearrangement joins TRBV7-9 to TRBJ2-7; TRBD1 is a possible D gene (6 bases). V was trimmed by 5 bases and J by 5 bases, leaving 19 bases between them. Germline V lookup: CDR1 SEHNR, CDR2 FQNEAQ (reference sequence). The CDR3 spans 15 residues. The CDR3 coding sequence is TGTGCCAGCAGCCTTAGACAGGATAGGGGAGACGAGCAGTACTTC. Its protein product is CASSLRQDRGDEQYF.

The CDR3 reads CASSQGWVGVLSYNSPLHF. As DNA, the CDR3 is TGCGCCAGCAGCCAAGGATGGGTCGGAGTACTCTCCTATAATTCACCCCTCCACTTT. J is TRBJ1-6 and V is TRBV4-1; D is ambiguous. Germline loops: CDR1 MGHRA, CDR2 YSYEKL. Trimming removed 1 base from V and 0 bases from J, with 16 bases in between. This CDR3 has 19 amino acids.

V gene TRBV2 combines with J gene TRBJ2-6; D ambiguous. Trimming removed 7 bases at V and 0 bases at J, with 10 bases between. The CDR3 contains 15 residues. In germline, CDR1 is SNHLY, CDR2 FYNNEI. This chain's CDR3 is CASKLTISGANVLTF. Written as DNA, the CDR3 is TGTGCCAGCAAGTTGACCATCTCTGGGGCCAACGTCCTGACTTTC.

CDR3: CAWIGMNTEAFF. In nucleotides, the CDR3 is TGTGCCTGGATAGGTATGAACACTGAAGCTTTCTTT. The rearrangement links TRBV30 to TRBJ1-1; D gene ambiguous. The CDR3 has 12 residues. Germline V lookup: CDR1 GTSNPN, CDR2 SVGIG (reference sequence). Trimming cost V 4 bases and J 0 bases, with 6 bases left between them.

The table lists this clone with a few counts. The rearrangement uses TRBV21-1 and TRBJ1-2; TRBD1, the D gene given by the table, was not confirmed from the DNA. TRBV21-1 is a pseudogene segment. The CDR3 sequence is 15 residues long. DNA of the CDR3: TGTGCCAGCAGCAAAGCCGGGACAGGGAAGTATGGCTACACCTTC. Translating it yields CASSKAGTGKYGYTF.

The CDR3 DNA reads as TGTGCCAGCAGGCCGGGGGGCCAATACGAGCAGTACTTC. This sequence encodes CASRPGGQYEQYF. V gene TRBV12-3 or TRBV12-4 combines with J gene TRBJ2-7, with D tentatively TRBD2 (7 bases). The CDR3 extends over 13 amino acids. V shed 6 bases and J shed 4 bases, with 13 bases lying between them.

This chain joins TRBV4-1 and TRBJ2-3, with 7 bases identical to TRBD1. Per the germline V gene, CDR1 is MGHRA and CDR2 is YSYEKL. J lost 2 bases, V lost 1 base, and 3 bases had no gene match. CDR3 length: 15 amino acids. The DNA for the CDR3 is TGCGCCAGCAGCCAAGTGGACAGGAACACAGATACGCAGTATTTT. Translation gives CASSQVDRNTDTQYF.

The genes are TRBV9 and TRBJ2-2; the match to TRBD2 covers 12 bases. The CDR3 covers 17 residues. The V gene end was trimmed by 0 bases and the J gene end by 3 bases; junction bases not matched to a gene: 3. Germline values: CDR1 SGDLS, CDR2 YYNGEE. The CDR3 region has the DNA TGTGCCAGCAGCGTAGCTAGCGGGGGGGCCGACACCGGGGAGCTGTTTTTT. It translates to CASSVASGGADTGELFF.